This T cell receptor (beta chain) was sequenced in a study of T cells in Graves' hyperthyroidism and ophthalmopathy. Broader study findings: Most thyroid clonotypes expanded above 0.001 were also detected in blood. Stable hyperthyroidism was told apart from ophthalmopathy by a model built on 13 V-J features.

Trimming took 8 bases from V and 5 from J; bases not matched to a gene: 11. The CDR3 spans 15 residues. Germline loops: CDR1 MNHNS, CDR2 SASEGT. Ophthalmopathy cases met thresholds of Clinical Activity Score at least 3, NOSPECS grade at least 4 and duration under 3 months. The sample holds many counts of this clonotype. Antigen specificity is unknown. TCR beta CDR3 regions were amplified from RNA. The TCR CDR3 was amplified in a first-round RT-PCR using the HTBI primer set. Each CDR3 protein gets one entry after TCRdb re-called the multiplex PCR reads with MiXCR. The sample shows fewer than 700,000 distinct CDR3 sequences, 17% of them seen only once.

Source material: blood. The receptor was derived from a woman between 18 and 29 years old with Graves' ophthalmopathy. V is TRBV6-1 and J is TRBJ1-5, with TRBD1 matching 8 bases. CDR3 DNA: TGTGCCAGCCGCGACTTGGACAGGGTCCATCAGCCCCAGCATTTT. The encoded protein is CASRDLDRVHQPQHF.